The next 20 T cell receptor beta chains were all read from a single sample in a study of blood T cell repertoires in COVID-19. Libraries were prepared by immunoSEQ multiplex PCR; TCRdb keeps only in-frame clonotypes and omits some of them. The profile covers about 490,000 clones, with 80% to 90% appearing a single time and roughly 3.1% taken by the ten largest. The sequenced sample consisted of peripheral blood. Receptor source: a human donor in a cohort sampled during active COVID-19.

The chain couples TRBV6-2 or TRBV6-3 to TRBJ2-6, with a possible D match to TRBD2 (6 bases). Germline loops: CDR1 MNHEY, CDR2 SVGEGT. V dropped 4 bases and J dropped 0 bases, with 22 bases sitting between them. The length of the CDR3 is 20 residues. The CDR3 DNA sequence: TGTGCCAGCAGTTCCAACCTGGGGACTCTCTGGATCTCTGGGGCCAACGTCCTGACTTTC. It translates to CASSSNLGTLWISGANVLTF.

The gene calls are TRBV5-6 and TRBJ2-5; 7 bases align to TRBD1. The CDR3 loop spans 14 amino acids. Germline-derived CDR1 and CDR2 are SGHDT and YYEEEE. Trimming took 2 bases from V and 6 from J; bases not matched to a gene: 7. CDR3 sequence (DNA): TGTGCCAGCAGCTTTACAGACAGGGAGAAGACCCAGTACTTC. It specifies CASSFTDREKTQYF.

The chain's CDR3 is CASSPGTSFWEQYF. For the CDR3, the DNA is TGCGCCAGCAGCCCCGGGACATCTTTTTGGGAGCAGTACTTC. V gene TRBV4-1 combines with J gene TRBJ2-7; possible D gene TRBD1, 6 bases. Trimming pared 4 bases from V and 7 bases from J, leaving 17 bases between. The V gene's germline CDR1 is MGHRA and CDR2 YSYEKL. This CDR3 has 14 residues.

This chain joins TRBV6-2 or TRBV6-3 and TRBJ2-7; 14 bases fit TRBD2. Looked up from germline, CDR1 is MNHEY and CDR2 is SVGEGT. The CDR3 loop spans 14 amino acids. Germline trimming cut 5 bases from V and 8 bases from J; bases unmatched to any gene: 5. CDR3 sequence reads: CASSEGLAGDQQYF. The CDR3 coding sequence is TGTGCCAGCAGTGAGGGACTAGCGGGAGATCAGCAGTACTTC.

The chain joins TRBV7-3 to TRBJ2-7; TRBD2 is a possible D gene (5 bases). The CDR3 is 15 residues long. Trimming took off 0 bases at V and 0 bases at J, with 9 bases between the two ends. CDR1 and CDR2 from the germline V gene are SGHTA and FQGTGA. The CDR3 here is CASSLTPGYSYEQYF. For the CDR3, the DNA is TGTGCCAGCAGCTTAACCCCGGGATACTCCTACGAGCAGTACTTC.

The chain has TRBV19 and TRBJ2-3; 8 bases agree with TRBD2. V was clipped by 6 bases and J by 4 bases; unmatched bases: 6. CDR1 is LNHDA, CDR2 SQIVND, per germline (reference sequence). The CDR3 contains 14 residues. Here the CDR3 reads CASRRAGVSDTQYF. CDR3 nucleotide sequence: TGTGCCAGTAGGAGAGCGGGAGTATCAGATACGCAGTATTTT.

This chain connects TRBV5-4 to TRBJ2-1; TRBD2 agrees at 8 bases. The ends lost 0 bases at V and 4 bases at J; junction bases unmatched: 9. Germline V gives CDR1 SGHNT, CDR2 YYREEE (reference sequence). The CDR3 totals 17 residues. The CDR3 reads CASSLGSGNQPYNEQFF. The DNA for the CDR3 is TGTGCCAGCAGCTTGGGTAGCGGGAATCAACCTTACAATGAGCAGTTCTTC.

This clone was seen only once. The chain uses TRBV28 and TRBJ1-1, with D perhaps TRBD1 (6 bases). Germline CDR1 MDHEN, CDR2 SYDVKM. CDR3 size: 15 residues. Trimming cost V 4 bases and J 1 base, with 13 bases left between them. The CDR3 loop is CASSSQGSPNTEAFF. The CDR3 region has the DNA TGTGCCAGCAGTTCACAGGGCTCACCGAACACTGAAGCTTTCTTT.

This chain links TRBV5-1 with TRBJ1-3; 7 bases align to TRBD1. CDR1 and CDR2 from the germline V gene are SGHRS and YFSETQ. This CDR3 is built from 15 residues. The junction had 4 bases not matched to a gene; V was cut back by 4 bases and J by 0 bases. This CDR3 reads CASSPGQSSGNTIYF. In DNA, the CDR3 is TGCGCCAGCAGCCCGGGACAGAGCTCTGGAAACACCATATATTTT.

The genes are TRBV5-5 and TRBJ2-3; 9 bases are a match to TRBD1. The CDR3 is 15 residues long. Germline lookup yields CDR1 SGHKS and CDR2 YYEKEE (reference sequence). Trimming at V came to 2 bases and at J to 2 bases, leaving 3 bases not matched to a gene. In nucleotides, the CDR3 is TGTGCCAGCAGCTTTCGACAGGGGGTCACAGATACGCAGTATTTT. Protein: CASSFRQGVTDTQYF.

The genes are TRBV6-4 and TRBJ1-3; TRBD1 matches 7 bases. This CDR3 is built from 15 residues. The trim removed 2 bases at V and 4 bases at J, leaving 5 bases unmatched. Germline V gene data show CDR1 as MRHNA and CDR2 as SNTAGT. This CDR3 reads CASSDGTGVGNTIYF. The CDR3 DNA reads as TGTGCCAGCAGTGACGGAACAGGGGTGGGAAACACCATATATTTT.

The chain has TRBV6-5 and TRBJ1-1; a possible D gene is TRBD1 (5 bases). The V gene lost 2 bases and the J gene lost 13 bases, with 17 bases spanning the gap. Germline CDR1 is MNHEY and CDR2 is SVGAGI. This CDR3 spans 13 amino acids. CDR3 region: CASSYPGGTQGFF. CDR3 DNA sequence: TGTGCCAGCAGTTACCCGGGCGGGACCCAAGGTTTCTTT.

This chain joins TRBV5-1 and TRBJ2-1; 11 positions match TRBD2. V trimming: 4 bases; J trimming: 10 bases; junction bases outside the gene matches: 13. The germline V gene encodes CDR1 SGHRS and CDR2 YFSETQ. The CDR3 runs to 16 residues. CDR3 sequence (DNA): TGCGCCAGCAGCCCTTTGGTTAGCGGGAGGGCCTGGGAGCAGTTCTTC. Protein sequence: CASSPLVSGRAWEQFF.

This clone came up once. This chain joins TRBV7-2 and TRBJ2-3; 12 nucleotides agree with TRBD1. CDR1 and CDR2 from the germline V gene are SGHTA and FQGNSA. This CDR3 is 15 amino acids long. Losses at the gene ends were 4 bases for V and 7 bases for J; bases not matched to a gene: 6. CDR3 residues: CASSSGQGASHTQYF. The CDR3 DNA reads as TGTGCCAGCAGCTCGGGACAGGGGGCATCACATACGCAGTATTTT.

About this clone itself: Other DNA variants within this sample encode the same CDR3. The V and J genes are TRBV19 and TRBJ1-1; 9 bases line up with TRBD1. The CDR3 loop spans 14 amino acids. V shed 3 bases, J shed 4 bases, and the junction held 3 bases outside the gene matches. Germline V gene sequence: CDR1 LNHDA, CDR2 SQIVND (reference sequence). The CDR3 loop is CASSIDRGATEAFF. The CDR3 DNA reads TGTGCCAGTAGTATCGACAGGGGGGCCACTGAAGCTTTCTTT.

V is TRBV15 and J is TRBJ1-6, with 10 bases lining up with TRBD1. This CDR3 has 16 amino acids. Germline assignment: CDR1 LNHNV and CDR2 YYDKDF (reference sequence). V lost 4 bases, J lost 6 bases, and 6 bases stayed unmatched. The CDR3 DNA follows: TGTGCCACCAGCAAACGACAGGGGGCAGGTAATTCACCCCTCCACTTT. Its translation: CATSKRQGAGNSPLHF.

This chain joins TRBV11-2 and TRBJ2-7; TRBD2 aligns across 9 bases. There are 15 residues in the CDR3. Germline V gene data show CDR1 as SGHAT and CDR2 as FQNNGV. Losses at the gene ends were 2 bases for V and 2 bases for J; bases not matched to a gene: 4. Here the CDR3 reads CASSLLAGRTYEQYF. The CDR3 DNA reads TGTGCCAGCAGCTTACTAGCGGGAAGAACCTACGAGCAGTACTTC.

This clone was recorded a few times. This chain joins TRBV28 and TRBJ1-6; D possibly corresponds to TRBD1 (5 bases). Germline V lookup: CDR1 MDHEN, CDR2 SYDVKM. The CDR3 runs 15 residues. The germline V and J ends were trimmed by 7 bases and 8 bases, with 18 bases remaining between them. CDR3: CASTLGGTLYSPLHF. CDR3 sequence (DNA): TGTGCCAGCACCCTAGGTGGGACTCTTTATTCACCCCTCCACTTT.

The V call is TRBV30, the J call TRBJ1-2; 8 nucleotides align to TRBD1. Looked up from germline, CDR1 is GTSNPN and CDR2 is SVGIG (reference sequence). After removal of 2 bases from V and 0 bases from J, the junction contained 8 bases not matched to a gene. CDR3 length: 16 residues. This CDR3 is CAWSKGQAPANYGYTF. The CDR3 region has the DNA TGTGCCTGGAGTAAGGGACAGGCGCCAGCTAACTATGGCTACACCTTC.

This chain joins TRBV3-1 (or the pseudogene TRBV3-2) and TRBJ1-5; D is undetermined. Germline CDR1 reads LGHDT; CDR2 reads YNNKEL (reference sequence). Trimming removed 0 bases from V and 0 bases from J, with 12 bases in between. CDR3 size: 17 residues. The CDR3 sequence is CASSQDFRSFSNQPQHF. Written as DNA, the CDR3 is TGTGCCAGCAGCCAAGATTTCCGGTCGTTTAGCAATCAGCCCCAGCATTTT.